This T cell receptor beta chain is drawn from a study of OX40 agonist ivuxolimab in advanced cancers. Germline loops: CDR1 SGHRS, CDR2 YFSETQ. V was shortened by 0 bases and J by 1 base, with 4 bases between the two germline ends. This CDR3 has 13 amino acids. The data were produced by immunoSEQ multiplex PCR, yet TCRdb's version contains in-frame clones alone and is incomplete. The table includes around 80,000 clones, approximately 90% detected once. As for this clone: Its specificity is unknown. At the DNA level, this CDR3 is encoded by other sequences in the same sample as well.

Notes on the study in general: Within 6 weeks, CD4+ and CD8+ blood T cells expanded clonally at 0.1 to 3.0 mg/kg.

J is TRBJ1-1 and V is TRBV5-1, with D unresolved. The receptor's source is an adult with an advanced solid tumor such as melanoma, head and neck, liver or kidney cancer. The material was CD4+ or CD8+ T cells sorted from blood, obtained in a trial of the OX40 agonist ivuxolimab. The CDR3: CASSLGRNTEAFF. The CDR3 bases are TGCGCCAGCAGCTTGGGGAGGAACACTGAAGCTTTCTTT.